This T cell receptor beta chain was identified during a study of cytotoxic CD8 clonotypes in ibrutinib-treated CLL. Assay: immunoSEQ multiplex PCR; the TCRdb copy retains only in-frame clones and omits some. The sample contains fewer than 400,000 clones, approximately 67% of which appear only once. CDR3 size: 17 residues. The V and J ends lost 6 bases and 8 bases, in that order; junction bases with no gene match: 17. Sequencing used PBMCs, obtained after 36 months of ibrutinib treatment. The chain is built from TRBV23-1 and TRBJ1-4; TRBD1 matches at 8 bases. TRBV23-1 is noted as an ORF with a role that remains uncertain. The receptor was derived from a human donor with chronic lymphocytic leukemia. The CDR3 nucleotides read TGCGCCAGCAGAACCGGGATGGACAGGGTCGTCGGCGAAAAACTGTTTTTT. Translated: CASRTGMDRVVGEKLFF.